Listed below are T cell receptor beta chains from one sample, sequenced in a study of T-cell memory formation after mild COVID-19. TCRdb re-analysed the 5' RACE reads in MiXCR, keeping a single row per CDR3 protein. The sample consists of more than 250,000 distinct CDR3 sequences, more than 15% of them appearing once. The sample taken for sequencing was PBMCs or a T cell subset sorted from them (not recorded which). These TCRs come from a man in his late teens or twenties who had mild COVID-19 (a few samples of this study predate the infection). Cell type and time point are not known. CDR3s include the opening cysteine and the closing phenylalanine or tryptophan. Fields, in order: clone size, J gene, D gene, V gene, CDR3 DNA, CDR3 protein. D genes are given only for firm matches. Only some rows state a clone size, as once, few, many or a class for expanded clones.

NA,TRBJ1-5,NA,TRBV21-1,TGTGCCAGCAGCAAAAGGGGACCCAGAGCTAGCAATCAGCCCCAGCATTTT,CASSKRGPRASNQPQHF
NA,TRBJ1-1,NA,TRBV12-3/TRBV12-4,TGTGCCAGCAGTCGCCGCGACACAGCTGAAGCTTTCTTT,CASSRRDTAEAFF
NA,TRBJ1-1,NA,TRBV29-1,TGCAGCGTATGGGGACCTCACAGGAACACTGAAGCTTTCTTT,CSVWGPHRNTEAFF
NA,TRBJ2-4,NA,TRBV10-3,TGTGCCATCAGTGAGTCGAATGGAGCCAAAAACATTCAGTACTTC,CAISESNGAKNIQYF
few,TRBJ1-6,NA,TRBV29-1,TGCAGCGTTGAAGTCCGATCCAATTCACCCCTCCACTTT,CSVEVRSNSPLHF
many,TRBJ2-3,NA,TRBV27,TGTGCCAGCAGTCAAACTAGCTGGGCAGATACGCAGTATTTT,CASSQTSWADTQYF
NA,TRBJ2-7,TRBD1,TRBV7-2,TGTGCCAGCAGCTGGGGACAGGCGCGCTCCTACGAGCAGTACTTC,CASSWGQARSYEQYF
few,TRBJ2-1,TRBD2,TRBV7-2,TGTGCCAGCAGCAAACTTGCGGGGGACTTGGGCGATGAGCAGTTCTTC,CASSKLAGDLGDEQFF
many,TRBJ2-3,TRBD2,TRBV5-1,TGTGCCAGCAGCTTAGGGACTAGCGGATACACAGATACGCAGTATTTT,CASSLGTSGYTDTQYF
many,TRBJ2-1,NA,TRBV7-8,TGTGCCAGCAGCCCCTGGGGAGGCTCCTACAATGAGCAGTTCTTC,CASSPWGGSYNEQFF
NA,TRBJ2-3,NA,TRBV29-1,TGCAGCGTTGGGGGACACAAATCTAGCACAGATACGCAGTATTTT,CSVGGHKSSTDTQYF
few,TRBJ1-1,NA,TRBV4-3,TGCGCCAGCAGCCAAGAGGGATGGGGGAACACTGAAGCTTTCTTT,CASSQEGWGNTEAFF
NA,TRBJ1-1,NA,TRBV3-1,TGTGCCACCACCCAGATACGGACGAACATGAACACTGAAGCTTTCTTT,CATTQIRTNMNTEAFF
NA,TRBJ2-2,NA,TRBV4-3,TGCGCCAGCAGCCAAGATCGACGCGGTACCGGGGAGCTGTTTTTT,CASSQDRRGTGELFF
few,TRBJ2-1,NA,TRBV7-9,TGTGCCAGCAGCTTAGTTGGCCGTGGGGTTGACTACAATGAGCAGTTCTTC,CASSLVGRGVDYNEQFF
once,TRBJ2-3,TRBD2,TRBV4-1,TGCGCCAGCAGCCGAGAAAGCGGGGGGGCCACAGATACGCAGTATTTT,CASSRESGGATDTQYF
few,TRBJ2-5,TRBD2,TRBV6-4,TGTGCCAGCAGTGAGGCCTGCGGGGGGGGCCAAGAGACCCAGTACTTC,CASSEACGGGQETQYF
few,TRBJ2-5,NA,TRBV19,TGTGCCAGTAGTAAAGGACTGACCCAGACCCAGTACTTC,CASSKGLTQTQYF
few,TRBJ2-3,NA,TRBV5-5,TGTGCCAGCAGCTTGGATCCGGGGAAGAGCACAGATACGCAGTATTTT,CASSLDPGKSTDTQYF
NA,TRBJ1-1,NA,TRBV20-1,TGCAGTGCTAACGACAGGATCGCTTTCTTT,CSANDRIAFF
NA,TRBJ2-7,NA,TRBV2,TGTGCCAGCGATTACGAGCAGTACTTC,CASDYEQYF
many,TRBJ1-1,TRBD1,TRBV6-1,TGTGCCAGCAGTGTATCACAGGGGGCGGGAGCTGAAGCTTTCTTT,CASSVSQGAGAEAFF
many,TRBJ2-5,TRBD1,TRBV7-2,TGTGCCAGCAGCTTAGGGGCAGGGGGTGAGACCCAGTACTTC,CASSLGAGGETQYF
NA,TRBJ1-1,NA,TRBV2,TGTGCCAGCAGAGCCGCCTCGGTGGCGGTGGGGGCTTTCTTT,CASRAASVAVGAFF
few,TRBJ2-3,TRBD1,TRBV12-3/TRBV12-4,TGTGCCAGCAGACCCCCACCCGGGACAGCGAGCACAGATACGCAGTATTTT,CASRPPPGTASTDTQYF
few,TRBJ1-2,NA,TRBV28,TGTGCCAGCAGTTTAGACAGGGGCTACACCTTC,CASSLDRGYTF
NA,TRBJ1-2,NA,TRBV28,TGTGCCAGCACTACCTATGGCAGCTCCAACTATGGCTACACCTTC,CASTTYGSSNYGYTF
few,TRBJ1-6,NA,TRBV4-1,TGCGCCAGCAGCCAAGAAGTCACAGCCGACTCACCCCTCCACTTT,CASSQEVTADSPLHF
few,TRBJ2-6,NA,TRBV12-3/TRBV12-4,TGTGCCAGCAGTCTCAGTACTTCTGGGGCCAACGTCCTGACTTTC,CASSLSTSGANVLTF
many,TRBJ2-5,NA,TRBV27,TGTGCCAGCAGGAAGGCCACTAGCATCACAGAGACCCAGTACTTC,CASRKATSITETQYF
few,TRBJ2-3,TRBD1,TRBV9,TGTGCCAGCAGCGTAGTGGGACAGGGGGCAGATACGCAGTATTTT,CASSVVGQGADTQYF
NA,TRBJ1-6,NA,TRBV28,TGTGCCAGCAGTCTATCACTAGGGTTTCGGAATTCACCCCTCCACTTT,CASSLSLGFRNSPLHF
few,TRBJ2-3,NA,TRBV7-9,TGTGCCAGCAGCTTAGGAACGTCCGTCACAGATACGCAGTATTTT,CASSLGTSVTDTQYF
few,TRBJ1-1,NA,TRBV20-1,TGCAGTGCTACGGTGGGGGGCCTGGCTTTCTTT,CSATVGGLAFF
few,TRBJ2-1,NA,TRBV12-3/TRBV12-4,TGTGCCAGCAGTCCTGGGTGGGGGAGTGAGCAGTTCTTC,CASSPGWGSEQFF
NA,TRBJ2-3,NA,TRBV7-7,TGTGCTAGCAGCAACTTAGCTACTATGACTAGCACAGATACGCAGTATTTT,CASSNLATMTSTDTQYF
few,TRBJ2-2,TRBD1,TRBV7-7,TGTGCTAGCACCCAGGACAGGCCGAACACCGGGGAGCTGTTTTTT,CASTQDRPNTGELFF
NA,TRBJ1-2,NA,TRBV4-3,TGCGCCAGCAGCCAAGACTCAGAGAGTAGCTATGGCTACACCTTC,CASSQDSESSYGYTF
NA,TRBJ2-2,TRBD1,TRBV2,TGTGCCAGAGGTGACAGGGAAAGCACCGGGGAGCTGTTTTTT,CARGDRESTGELFF
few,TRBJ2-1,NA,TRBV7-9,TGTGCCAGCAGCTTGAGGAGGGGGGGATACAATGAGCAGTTCTTC,CASSLRRGGYNEQFF
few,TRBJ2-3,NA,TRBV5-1,TGCGCCAGTCAAACAGGAGCGTCCACAGATACGCAGTATTTT,CASQTGASTDTQYF
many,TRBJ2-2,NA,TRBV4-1,TGCGCCAGCAGCCAAGTAAGGAGCGGGCGCCCCGGGGAGCTGTTTTTT,CASSQVRSGRPGELFF
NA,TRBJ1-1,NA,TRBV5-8,TGTGCCAGCAGCCAGCACAGGAGGACTGAAGCTTTCTTT,CASSQHRRTEAFF
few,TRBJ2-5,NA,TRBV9,TGTGCCAGCAGCTCCACCGGACTACATCAAGAGACCCAGTACTTC,CASSSTGLHQETQYF
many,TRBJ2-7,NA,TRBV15,TGTGCCACCAGCAACTCCTACGAGCAGTACTTC,CATSNSYEQYF
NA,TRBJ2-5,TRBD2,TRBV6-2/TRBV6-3,TGTGCCAGCAGTTTGAGACTAGCGGGGTTACAAGAGACCCAGTACTTC,CASSLRLAGLQETQYF
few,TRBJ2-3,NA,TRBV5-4,TGTGCCAGCACCCGTTTTCTTTCGGATACGCAGTATTTT,CASTRFLSDTQYF
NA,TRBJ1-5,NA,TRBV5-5,TGTGCCAGCAGCAATGGACACCTAAATCAGCCCCAGCATTTT,CASSNGHLNQPQHF
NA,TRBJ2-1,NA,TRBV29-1,TGCAGCGCCATCGTCTCCTACAATGAGCAGTTCTTC,CSAIVSYNEQFF
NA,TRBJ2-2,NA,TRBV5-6,TGTGCCAGCAGCCCTAAAGTGTACGGGGAGCTGTTTTTT,CASSPKVYGELFF